This entry lists 30 T cell receptor beta chains sequenced from one sample in a study of post-analysis software for immune sequencing data. Study-wide results and limits: Patients used five TRBV segments, including TRBV5-6, TRBV5-1 and TRBV20-1, more often than controls.

Their specific antigens are unknown. Prepared TCR beta cDNA libraries contained unique molecular identifiers. TCRdb reanalysed the PCR reads using MiXCR and keeps one entry per CDR3 protein. This repertoire shows around 770,000 distinct CDR3 sequences, approximately 44% found once; its top ten account for 4.9%. Sequences were obtained from blood. These TCRs come from a girl aged 10 to 17 with multiple sclerosis.

A word on this clonotype: A much larger clonotype is one base distant, so this may be a read error. V is TRBV20-1 and J is TRBJ2-7; D remains ambiguous. The J call is uncertain, as TRBJ2-5 better fits the DNA end. CDR1 is DFQATT, CDR2 SNEGSKA, per germline (reference sequence). CDR3 length equals 13 residues. As DNA, the CDR3 is TGCAGTGCTAGACCCGAACACGCAGAGACCCAGTACTTC. Protein product: CSARPEHAETQYF.

The CDR3: CSARDLRGEETQYF. The CDR3 DNA reads as TGCAGTGCTAGAGATTTGCGGGGAGAGGAGACCCAGTACTTC. The chain couples TRBV20-1 to TRBJ2-5; D is possibly TRBD2 (6 bases). Germline V gives CDR1 DFQATT, CDR2 SNEGSKA (reference sequence). The CDR3 runs 14 residues. Trimming cost V 0 bases and J 5 bases, with 13 bases left between them.

This clonotype was seen a few times. The chain carries TRBV7-3 and TRBJ2-5; D is undetermined. CDR1 is SGHTA and CDR2 is FQGTGA in the germline V gene. Trimming took 2 bases from V and 1 from J, leaving 8 bases between them. This CDR3 has 14 residues. The CDR3, as DNA: TGTGCCAGCAGCTTAGACGGAGTCCAAGAGACCCAGTACTTC. Protein product: CASSLDGVQETQYF.

This chain uses TRBV15 with TRBJ2-7; D unclear. This CDR3 contains 14 residues. Looked up from germline, CDR1 is LNHNV and CDR2 is YYDKDF (reference sequence). V dropped 5 bases and J dropped 2 bases, with 13 bases sitting between them. CDR3 region: CATSEVFPAYEQYF. The CDR3 DNA reads as TGTGCCACCAGCGAGGTTTTTCCAGCCTACGAGCAGTACTTC.

The J gene is TRBJ1-4, the V gene TRBV7-9; TRBD1 matches at 9 bases. The J segment lost 7 bases and the V segment lost 5 bases, leaving 11 bases of the junction unmatched. Germline CDR1 is SEHNR and CDR2 is FQNEAQ (reference sequence). The CDR3 runs to 16 residues. DNA of the CDR3: TGTGCCAGCAGCCCGCCCCGGGACAGGGAACGTGAAAAACTGTTTTTT. This translates into CASSPPRDREREKLFF.

This clonotype was seen only a few times. The chain has TRBV24-1 and TRBJ2-3; 7 positions match TRBD2. From germline, CDR1 is KGHDR and CDR2 SFDVKD. V lost 8 bases, J lost 0 bases, and 4 bases stayed unmatched. This CDR3 spans 14 amino acids. For the CDR3, the DNA is TGTGCCACCAAGGCTAGCGGAAGCACAGATACGCAGTATTTT. The encoded protein is CATKASGSTDTQYF.

This clonotype has only a few counts. The V gene is TRBV20-1, the J gene TRBJ2-5; TRBD2 is a possible D gene (6 bases). This CDR3 is built from 13 residues. V was shortened by 2 bases and J by 5 bases, with 12 bases between the two germline ends. Looked up from germline, CDR1 is DFQATT and CDR2 is SNEGSKA (reference sequence). CDR3 sequence: CSARISLAETQYF. CDR3 DNA: TGCAGTGCTAGAATATCCCTAGCGGAGACCCAGTACTTC.

The chain employs TRBV9 and TRBJ2-1; unclear D gene. Germline-derived CDR1 and CDR2 are SGDLS and YYNGEE. V shed 4 bases and J shed 8 bases, with 16 bases lying between them. This CDR3 has 14 amino acids. Here the CDR3 DNA reads TGTGCCAGCAGCCCGGCCACAGAAAGGGATGAGCAGTTCTTC. Amino acid sequence: CASSPATERDEQFF.

V gene TRBV10-1 combines with J gene TRBJ2-5; no reliable D call. This CDR3 has 14 amino acids. CDR1 is WNHNN and CDR2 is SYGVQD in the germline V gene (reference sequence). Between the trimmed V and J ends, which lost 0 bases and 5 bases, there was a span of 10 bases. CDR3 sequence reads: CASSESHSPETQYF. The CDR3 nucleotides read TGCGCCAGCAGTGAGTCTCACAGTCCGGAGACCCAGTACTTC.

The CDR3 reads CASSQIQETQYF. Written as DNA, the CDR3 is TGTGCCAGCTCACAAATCCAAGAGACCCAGTACTTC. The chain employs TRBV18 and TRBJ2-5; no firm D call. The CDR3 totals 12 residues. The germline V gene has CDR1 KGHSH and CDR2 LQKENI. The V end lost 4 bases, the J end lost 1 base, and 4 bases lay between the germline ends.

This clonotype is a singleton in its sample. The V and J genes are TRBV5-1 and TRBJ1-1, with 7 bases identical to TRBD1. Germline V gene lookup returns CDR1 SGHRS and CDR2 YFSETQ. The CDR3 has 12 amino acids. The V gene end was trimmed by 4 bases and the J gene end by 6 bases; junction bases not matched to a gene: 3. This CDR3 reads CASSMDRSEAFF. DNA of the CDR3: TGCGCCAGCAGCATGGACAGGTCTGAAGCTTTCTTT.

Of note for this clonotype: At one end, the junction sequence differs from germline, possibly due to a read error. The chain links TRBV20-1 to TRBJ2-7; 11 nucleotides line up with TRBD2. The CDR3 sequence is 12 residues long. Germline CDR1 DFQATT, CDR2 SNEGSKA (reference sequence). The chain's CDR3 is CRARLAGYEQYF. The CDR3 DNA sequence: TGCAGGGCTAGACTAGCGGGGTACGAGCAGTACTTC.

This clonotype was counted a few times. This sequence joins TRBV5-1 and TRBJ2-7, with D possibly TRBD1 on 6 matching bases. The germline V gene has CDR1 SGHRS and CDR2 YFSETQ. V was pared by 4 bases and J by 6 bases, with 11 bases between. This CDR3 contains 12 residues. Here the CDR3 reads CASSRTVGEQYF. The CDR3 DNA follows: TGCGCCAGCAGCAGGACAGTAGGCGAGCAGTACTTC. The full variable domain, with the rest looked up from reference TRBV5-1 and TRBJ2-7, is KAGVTQTPRYLIKTRGQQVTLSCSPISGHRSVSWYQQTPGQGLQFLFEYFSETQRNKGNFPGRFSGRQFSNSRSEMNVSTLELGDSALYLCASSRTVGEQYFGPGTRLTVT.

This clonotype was counted only a few times. The V call is TRBV6-6, the J call TRBJ1-2; no firm D call. There are 15 residues in the CDR3. Trimming pared 7 bases from V and 6 bases from J, leaving 21 bases between. Germline CDR1 MNHNY, CDR2 SVGAGI (reference sequence). The CDR3 region is CASIQRGGRGDGYTF. The CDR3 nucleotides read TGTGCCAGCATTCAGCGCGGCGGGCGTGGGGATGGCTACACCTTC.

The J gene is TRBJ2-7, the V gene TRBV29-1, with 8 positions matching TRBD1. Germline V CDR1 and CDR2: SQVTM, ANQGSEA. J gave up 4 bases and V 6 bases, and 5 bases lay outside the gene matches. The CDR3 consists of 12 residues. CDR3 residues: CSVTQGEYEQYV. As DNA, the CDR3 is TGCAGCGTGACACAGGGGGAGTACGAGCAGTACGTC.

This chain uses TRBV29-1 with TRBJ1-2; 7 nucleotides match TRBD1. Germline-derived CDR1 and CDR2 are SQVTM and ANQGSEA. The V and J ends lost 4 bases and 2 bases, in that order; junction bases with no gene match: 4. The CDR3 runs to 13 residues. The CDR3 DNA follows: TGCAGCGTTGGGGCAGGGGGAAACTATGGCTACACCTTC. Its protein is CSVGAGGNYGYTF.

This clonotype was counted once. The rearrangement uses TRBV27 and TRBJ2-5; possible D gene TRBD1, 6 bases. Trimming cost V 4 bases and J 1 base, with 10 bases left between them. Germline assignment: CDR1 MNHEY and CDR2 SMNVEV (reference sequence). The CDR3 contains 14 residues. This CDR3 reads CASSSHRAQETQYF. The CDR3 DNA reads as TGTGCCAGCAGTTCCCACAGGGCCCAAGAGACCCAGTACTTC.

This clonotype was counted between two and nine times. CDR3 residues: CASSRAPGVSYEQYF. The CDR3 region has the DNA TGTGCCAGCAGCCGAGCACCGGGAGTATCCTACGAGCAGTACTTC. The chain is built from TRBV3-1 and TRBJ2-7; tentative D call: TRBD2 (6 bases). The CDR3 contains 15 residues. Trimming removed 4 bases from V and 1 base from J, with 14 bases in between. The germline CDR1 and CDR2 sequences are LGHDT and YNNKEL (reference sequence).

This chain joins TRBV7-8 and TRBJ2-5; D not certain. CDR1 and CDR2 (germline): SGHVS, FQNEAQ. There are 12 residues in the CDR3. V lost 2 bases, J lost 5 bases, and 6 bases lay in between. The CDR3 loop is CASSLLVETQYF. CDR3 DNA sequence: TGTGCCAGCAGCTTATTAGTCGAGACCCAGTACTTC.

This chain joins TRBV11-1 and TRBJ1-2; D not certain. The germline CDR1 and CDR2 sequences are SGHAT and FQDESV (reference sequence). This CDR3 comprises 13 residues. V lost 3 bases, J lost 1 base, and 6 bases lay in between. The CDR3 DNA follows: TGTGCCAGCAGCTTTAGAAATAACTATGGCTACACCTTC. This gives the protein CASSFRNNYGYTF. The full variable domain, with the rest looked up from reference TRBV11-1 and TRBJ1-2, is EAEVAQSPRYKITEKSQAVAFWCDPISGHATLYWYRQILGQGPELLVQFQDESVVDDSQLPKDRFSAERLKGVDSTLKIQPAELGDSAMYLCASSFRNNYGYTFGSGTRLTVV.

The V gene is TRBV11-2, the J gene TRBJ2-1; D may be TRBD2 (5 bases). The CDR3 consists of 14 residues. Germline CDR1 and CDR2: SGHAT and FQNNGV. V was cut by 3 bases and J by 5 bases, with 11 bases left in between. CDR3 residues: CASSLLATDNEQFF. The CDR3 bases are TGTGCCAGCAGCTTGCTAGCCACCGACAATGAGCAGTTCTTC.

The genes are TRBV12-3 or TRBV12-4 and TRBJ1-1; D is ambiguous. The ends were cut back, 4 bases at V and 0 bases at J, with 15 bases in the middle. There are 16 residues in the CDR3. As DNA, the CDR3 is TGTGCCAGCAGTTACGGGCGGGGTTTAATGAACACTGAAGCTTTCTTT. Its protein is CASSYGRGLMNTEAFF.

This clonotype was detected only a few times. The V call is TRBV12-3 or TRBV12-4, the J call TRBJ1-2; D unresolved. V was pared by 0 bases and J by 7 bases, with 12 bases between. The CDR3 runs to 14 residues. CDR3 amino acids: CASSLARQRGGYTF. The CDR3 nucleotides are TGTGCCAGCAGTTTAGCGCGGCAGCGCGGTGGCTACACCTTC.

The V gene is TRBV5-1, the J gene TRBJ2-7; TRBD1 matches 9 bases. Trimming removed 6 bases from V and 2 bases from J; junction bases left unmatched: 6. There are 14 residues in the CDR3. In germline, CDR1 is SGHRS, CDR2 YFSETQ. CDR3 coding DNA: TGCGCCAGCACCCAGACAGGGGGGACCTACGAGCAGTACTTC. Translated, it gives CASTQTGGTYEQYF. Variable domain in full (rest from reference TRBV5-1 and TRBJ2-7): KAGVTQTPRYLIKTRGQQVTLSCSPISGHRSVSWYQQTPGQGLQFLFEYFSETQRNKGNFPGRFSGRQFSNSRSEMNVSTLELGDSALYLCASTQTGGTYEQYFGPGTRLTVT.

This sequence joins TRBV7-2 and TRBJ2-6, with 9 positions matching TRBD1. The V gene's germline CDR1 is SGHTA and CDR2 FQGNSA. The CDR3 spans 21 residues. J gave up 0 bases and V 0 bases, and 12 bases lay outside the gene matches. This CDR3 reads CASSLASGRQGGSSGANVLTF. As DNA, the CDR3 is TGTGCCAGCAGCTTAGCATCAGGCCGACAGGGGGGGAGCTCTGGGGCCAACGTCCTGACTTTC. Together with reference TRBV7-2 and TRBJ2-6, the CDR3 gives the full variable domain: GAGVSQSPSNKVTEKGKDVELRCDPISGHTALYWYRQSLGQGLEFLIYFQGNSAPDKSGLPSDRFSAERTGGSVSTLTIQRTQQEDSAVYLCASSLASGRQGGSSGANVLTFGAGSRLTVL.

This clonotype was seen a few times. The genes are TRBV6-6 and TRBJ2-7; 10 bases fit TRBD1. J gave up 7 bases and V 1 base, and 7 bases lay outside the gene matches. Per germline, CDR1 MNHNY and CDR2 SVGAGI (reference sequence). The CDR3 is 15 amino acids. CDR3 residues: CASSYWTGGEGEQYF. The CDR3 DNA reads as TGTGCCAGCAGTTACTGGACAGGGGGAGAGGGGGAGCAGTACTTC.

The chain combines TRBV20-1 with TRBJ1-5; 8 nucleotides line up with TRBD1. CDR3 length: 14 residues. Germline V gene lookup returns CDR1 DFQATT and CDR2 SNEGSKA (reference sequence). J lost 0 bases, V lost 3 bases, and 1 base had no gene match. CDR3 sequence reads: CSARTGASNQPQHF. For the CDR3, the DNA is TGCAGTGCTAGGACAGGGGCTAGCAATCAGCCCCAGCATTTT.

This clonotype showed up many times. The rearrangement joins TRBV7-2 to TRBJ2-7; 8 nucleotides line up with TRBD1. The V gene end was trimmed by 1 base and the J gene end by 3 bases; junction bases not matched to a gene: 5. Germline V CDR1 and CDR2: SGHTA, FQGNSA. The CDR3 length is 15 residues. Here the CDR3 reads CASSLVVQGVYEQYF. The CDR3 DNA reads as TGTGCCAGCAGCTTAGTCGTACAGGGGGTCTACGAGCAGTACTTC. The variable domain in full, with the rest retrieved from reference TRBV7-2 and TRBJ2-7, is GAGVSQSPSNKVTEKGKDVELRCDPISGHTALYWYRQSLGQGLEFLIYFQGNSAPDKSGLPSDRFSAERTGGSVSTLTIQRTQQEDSAVYLCASSLVVQGVYEQYFGPGTRLTVT.

This chain uses TRBV7-2 with TRBJ2-7, with D hard to call. The germline gives CDR1 SGHTA, CDR2 FQGNSA. This CDR3 comprises 16 residues. The germline V and J ends were trimmed by 2 bases and 0 bases, with 14 bases remaining between them. The CDR3 DNA sequence: TGTGCCAGCAGCTTAAGCACCCACCCGGGCTCCTACGAGCAGTACTTC. This sequence encodes CASSLSTHPGSYEQYF.

This chain uses TRBV11-2 with TRBJ2-1; D call uncertain. Germline-derived CDR1 and CDR2 are SGHAT and FQNNGV. Trimming removed 0 bases from V and 8 bases from J, with 5 bases in between. The CDR3 is made up of 12 amino acids. The CDR3 is CASSLDPHEQFF. The CDR3 coding sequence is TGTGCCAGCAGCTTAGATCCCCATGAGCAGTTCTTC.